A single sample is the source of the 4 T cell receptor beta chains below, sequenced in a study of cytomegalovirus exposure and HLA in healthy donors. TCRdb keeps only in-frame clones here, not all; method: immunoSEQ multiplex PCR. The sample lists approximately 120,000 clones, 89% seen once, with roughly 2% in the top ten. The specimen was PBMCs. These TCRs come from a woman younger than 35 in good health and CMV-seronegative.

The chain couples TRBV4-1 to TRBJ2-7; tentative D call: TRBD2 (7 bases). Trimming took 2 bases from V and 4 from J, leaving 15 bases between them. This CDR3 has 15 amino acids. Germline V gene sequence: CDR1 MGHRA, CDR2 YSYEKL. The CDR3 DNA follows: TGCGCCAGCAGCCAATCGGGGGGCTTGGGGTACGAGCAGTACTTC. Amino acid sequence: CASSQSGGLGYEQYF.

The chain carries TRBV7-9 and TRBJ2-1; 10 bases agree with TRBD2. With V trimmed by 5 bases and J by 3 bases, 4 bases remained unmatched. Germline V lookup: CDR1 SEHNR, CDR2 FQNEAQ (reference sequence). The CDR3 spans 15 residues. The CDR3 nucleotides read TGTGCCAGCAGCATACTAGCGGGATACTACAATGAGCAGTTCTTC. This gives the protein CASSILAGYYNEQFF.

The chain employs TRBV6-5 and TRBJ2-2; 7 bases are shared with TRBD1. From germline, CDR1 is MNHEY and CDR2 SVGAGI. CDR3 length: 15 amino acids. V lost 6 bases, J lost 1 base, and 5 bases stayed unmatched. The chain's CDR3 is CASSPWTGNTGELFF. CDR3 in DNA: TGTGCCAGCAGCCCCTGGACAGGGAACACCGGGGAGCTGTTTTTT.

The CDR3 nucleotides are TGTGCCAGCAGCTCGGGGGAAGGGGCGGGGTATGGCTACACCTTC. Amino acids: CASSSGEGAGYGYTF. This chain connects TRBV7-2 to TRBJ1-2; D might be TRBD1 (5 bases). The CDR3 is made up of 15 amino acids. The germline V gene has CDR1 SGHTA and CDR2 FQGNSA. Deletions cut 4 bases from V and 5 bases from J, with 17 bases between.